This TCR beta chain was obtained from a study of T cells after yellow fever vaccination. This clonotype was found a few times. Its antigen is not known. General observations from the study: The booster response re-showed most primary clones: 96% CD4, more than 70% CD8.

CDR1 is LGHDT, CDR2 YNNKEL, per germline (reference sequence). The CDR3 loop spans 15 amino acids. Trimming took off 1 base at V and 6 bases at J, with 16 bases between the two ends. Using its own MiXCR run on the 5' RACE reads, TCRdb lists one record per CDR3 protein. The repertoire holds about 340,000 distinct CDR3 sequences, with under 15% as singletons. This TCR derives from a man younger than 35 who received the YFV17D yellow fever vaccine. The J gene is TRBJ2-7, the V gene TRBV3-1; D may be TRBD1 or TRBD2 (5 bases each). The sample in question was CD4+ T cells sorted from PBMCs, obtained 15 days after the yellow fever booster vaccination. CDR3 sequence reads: CASSQGRAGGSEQYV. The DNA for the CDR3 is TGTGCCAGCAGCCAAGGTAGGGCTGGGGGTTCCGAGCAGTACGTC.